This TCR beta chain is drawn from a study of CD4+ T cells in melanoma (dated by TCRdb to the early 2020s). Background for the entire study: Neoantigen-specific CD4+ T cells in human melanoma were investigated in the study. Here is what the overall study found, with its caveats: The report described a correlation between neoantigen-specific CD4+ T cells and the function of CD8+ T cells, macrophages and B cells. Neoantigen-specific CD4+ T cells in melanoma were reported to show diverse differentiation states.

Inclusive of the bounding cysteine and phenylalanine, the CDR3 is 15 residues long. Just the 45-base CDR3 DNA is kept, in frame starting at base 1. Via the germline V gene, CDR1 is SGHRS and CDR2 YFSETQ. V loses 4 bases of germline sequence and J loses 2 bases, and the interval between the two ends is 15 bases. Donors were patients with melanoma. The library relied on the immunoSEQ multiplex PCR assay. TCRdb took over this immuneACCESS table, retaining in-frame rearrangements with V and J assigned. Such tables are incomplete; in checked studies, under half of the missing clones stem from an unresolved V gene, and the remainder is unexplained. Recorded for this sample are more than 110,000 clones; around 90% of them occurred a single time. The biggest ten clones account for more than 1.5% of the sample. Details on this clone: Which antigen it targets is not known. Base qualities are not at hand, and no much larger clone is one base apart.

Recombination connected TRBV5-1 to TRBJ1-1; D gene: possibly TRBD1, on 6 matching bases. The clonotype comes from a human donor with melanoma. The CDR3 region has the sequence CASSGLDRINTEAFF. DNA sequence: TGCGCCAGCAGCGGACTTGACAGGATTAACACTGAAGCTTTCTTT.